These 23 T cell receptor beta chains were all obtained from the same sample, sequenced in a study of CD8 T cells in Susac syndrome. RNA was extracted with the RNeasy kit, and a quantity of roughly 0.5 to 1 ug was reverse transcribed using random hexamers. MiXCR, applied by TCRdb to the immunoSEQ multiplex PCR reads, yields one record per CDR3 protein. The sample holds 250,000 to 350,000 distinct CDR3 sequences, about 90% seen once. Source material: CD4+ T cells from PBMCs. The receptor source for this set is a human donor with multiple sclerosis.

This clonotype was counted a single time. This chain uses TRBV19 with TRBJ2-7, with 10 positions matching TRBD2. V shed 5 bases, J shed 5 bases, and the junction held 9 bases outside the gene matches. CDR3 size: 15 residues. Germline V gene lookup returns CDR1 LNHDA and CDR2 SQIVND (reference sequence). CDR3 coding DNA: TGTGCCAGTAGTCTTCAAGCGGGAGGGCGTCACGAGCAGTACTTC. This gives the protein CASSLQAGGRHEQYF.

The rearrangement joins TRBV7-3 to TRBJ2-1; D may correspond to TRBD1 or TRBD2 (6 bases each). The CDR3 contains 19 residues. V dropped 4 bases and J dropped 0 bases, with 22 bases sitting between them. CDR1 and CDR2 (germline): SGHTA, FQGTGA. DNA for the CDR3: TGTGCCAGCAGCTCCCAGGCGGGGACACGAACGAGCTCCTACAATGAGCAGTTCTTC. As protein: CASSSQAGTRTSSYNEQFF. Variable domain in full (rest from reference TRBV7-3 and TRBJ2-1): GAGVSQTPSNKVTEKGKYVELRCDPISGHTALYWYRQSLGQGPEFLIYFQGTGAADDSGLPNDRFFAVRPEGSVSTLKIQRTERGDSAVYLCASSSQAGTRTSSYNEQFFGPGTRLTVL.

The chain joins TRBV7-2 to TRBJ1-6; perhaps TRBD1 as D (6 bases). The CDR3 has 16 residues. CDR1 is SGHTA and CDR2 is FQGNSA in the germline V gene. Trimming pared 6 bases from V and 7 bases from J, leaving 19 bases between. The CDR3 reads CASRSWQGISNSPLHF. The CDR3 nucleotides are TGTGCCAGCAGGTCTTGGCAGGGGATTTCGAATTCACCCCTCCACTTT.

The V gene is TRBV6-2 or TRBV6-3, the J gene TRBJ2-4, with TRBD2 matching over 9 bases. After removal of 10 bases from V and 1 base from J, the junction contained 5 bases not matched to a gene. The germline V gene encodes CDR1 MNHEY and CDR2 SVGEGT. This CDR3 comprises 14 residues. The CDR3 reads CATGSGSAKNIQYF. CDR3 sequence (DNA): TGTGCCACCGGTAGCGGGAGTGCCAAAAACATTCAGTACTTC.

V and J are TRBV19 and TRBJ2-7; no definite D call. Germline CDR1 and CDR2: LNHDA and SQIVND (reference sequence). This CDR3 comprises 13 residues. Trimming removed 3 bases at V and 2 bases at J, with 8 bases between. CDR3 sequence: CASSMNRAYEQYF. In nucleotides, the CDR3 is TGTGCCAGTAGTATGAATAGGGCCTACGAGCAGTACTTC.

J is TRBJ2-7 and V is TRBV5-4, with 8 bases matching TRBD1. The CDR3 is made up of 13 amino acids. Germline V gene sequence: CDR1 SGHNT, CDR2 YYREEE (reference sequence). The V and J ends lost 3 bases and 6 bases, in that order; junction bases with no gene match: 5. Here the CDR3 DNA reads TGTGCCAGCAGCTCGGACAGGGTAGGCGAGCAGTACTTC. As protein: CASSSDRVGEQYF.

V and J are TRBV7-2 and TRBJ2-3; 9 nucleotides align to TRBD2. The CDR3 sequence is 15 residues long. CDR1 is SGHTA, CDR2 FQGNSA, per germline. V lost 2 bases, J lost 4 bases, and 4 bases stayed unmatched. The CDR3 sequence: CASSLHSGGADTQYF. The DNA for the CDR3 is TGTGCCAGCAGCTTACATAGCGGGGGTGCAGATACGCAGTATTTT.

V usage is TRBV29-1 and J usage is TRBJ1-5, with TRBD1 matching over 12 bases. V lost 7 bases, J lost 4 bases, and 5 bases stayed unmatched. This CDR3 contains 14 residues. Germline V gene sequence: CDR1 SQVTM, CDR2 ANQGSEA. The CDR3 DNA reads TGCAGCGCCGGGACAGGGGGCCCTAATCAGCCCCAGCATTTT. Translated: CSAGTGGPNQPQHF. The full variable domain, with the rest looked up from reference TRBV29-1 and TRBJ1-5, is SAVISQKPSRDICQRGTSLTIQCQVDSQVTMMFWYRQQPGQSLTLIATANQGSEATYESGFVIDKFPISRPNLTFSTLTVSNMSPEDSSIYLCSAGTGGPNQPQHFGDGTRLSIL.

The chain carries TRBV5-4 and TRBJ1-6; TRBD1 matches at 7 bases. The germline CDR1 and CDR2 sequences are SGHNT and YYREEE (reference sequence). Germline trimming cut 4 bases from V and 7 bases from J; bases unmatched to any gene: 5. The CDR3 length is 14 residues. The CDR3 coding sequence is TGTGCCAGCAGCCACGGGACAGCCAATTCACCCCTCCACTTT. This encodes CASSHGTANSPLHF. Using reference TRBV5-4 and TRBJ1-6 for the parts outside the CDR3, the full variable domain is ETGVTQSPTHLIKTRGQQVTLRCSSQSGHNTVSWYQQALGQGPQFIFQYYREEENGRGNFPPRFSGLQFPNYSSELNVNALELDDSALYLCASSHGTANSPLHFGNGTRLTVT.

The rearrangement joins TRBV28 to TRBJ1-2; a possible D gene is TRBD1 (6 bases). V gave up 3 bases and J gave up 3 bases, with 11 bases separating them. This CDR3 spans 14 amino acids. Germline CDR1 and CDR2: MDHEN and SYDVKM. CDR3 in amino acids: CASSFPQGDYGYTF. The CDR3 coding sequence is TGTGCCAGCAGTTTTCCACAGGGCGACTATGGCTACACCTTC.

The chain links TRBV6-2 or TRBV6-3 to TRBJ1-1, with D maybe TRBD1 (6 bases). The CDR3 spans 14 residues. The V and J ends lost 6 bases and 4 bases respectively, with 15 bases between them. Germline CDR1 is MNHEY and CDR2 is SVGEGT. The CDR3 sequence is CASRLTGSGTEAFF. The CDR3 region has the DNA TGTGCCAGCAGACTTACAGGGAGCGGCACTGAAGCTTTCTTT.

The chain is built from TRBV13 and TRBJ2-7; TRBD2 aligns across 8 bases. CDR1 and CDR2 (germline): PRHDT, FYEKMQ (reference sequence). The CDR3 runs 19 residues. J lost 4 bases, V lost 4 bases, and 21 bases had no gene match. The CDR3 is CASSSKSAEWGTSRYEQYF. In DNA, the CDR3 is TGTGCCAGCAGCTCTAAGAGCGCCGAGTGGGGGACTAGTAGGTACGAGCAGTACTTC.

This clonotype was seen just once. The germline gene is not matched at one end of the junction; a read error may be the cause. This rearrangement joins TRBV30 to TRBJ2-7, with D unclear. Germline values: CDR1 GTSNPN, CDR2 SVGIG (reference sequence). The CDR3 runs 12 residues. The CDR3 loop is CDWSVDRYEQYF. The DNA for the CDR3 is TGTGACTGGAGTGTAGATAGGTACGAGCAGTACTTC.

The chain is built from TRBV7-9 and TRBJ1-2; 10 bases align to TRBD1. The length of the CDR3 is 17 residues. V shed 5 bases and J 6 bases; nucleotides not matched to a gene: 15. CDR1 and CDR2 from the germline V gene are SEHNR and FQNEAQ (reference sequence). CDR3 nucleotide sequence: TGTGCCAGCAGCAAAAGAGGAAGACAGGGGGCGGTTCATGGCTACACCTTC. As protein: CASSKRGRQGAVHGYTF.

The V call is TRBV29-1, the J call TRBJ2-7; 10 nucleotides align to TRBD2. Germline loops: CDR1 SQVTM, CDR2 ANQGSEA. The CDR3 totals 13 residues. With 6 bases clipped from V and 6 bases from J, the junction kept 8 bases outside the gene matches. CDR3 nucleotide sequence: TGCAGCGTACGGACTAGCGGACCCGGCGAGCAGTACTTC. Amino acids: CSVRTSGPGEQYF.

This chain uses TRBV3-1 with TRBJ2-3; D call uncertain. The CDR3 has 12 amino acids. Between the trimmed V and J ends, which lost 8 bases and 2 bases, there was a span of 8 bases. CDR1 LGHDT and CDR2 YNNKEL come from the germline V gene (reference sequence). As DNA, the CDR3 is TGTGCCAGCGGTGGATACACAGATACGCAGTATTTT. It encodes CASGGYTDTQYF.

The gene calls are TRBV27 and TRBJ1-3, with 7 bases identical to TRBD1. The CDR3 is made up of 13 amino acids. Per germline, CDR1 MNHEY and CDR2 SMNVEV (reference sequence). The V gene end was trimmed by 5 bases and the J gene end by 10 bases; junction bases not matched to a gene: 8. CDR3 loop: CASSLRQGRTIYF. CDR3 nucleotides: TGTGCCAGCAGTCTCCGACAGGGTAGGACCATATATTTT.

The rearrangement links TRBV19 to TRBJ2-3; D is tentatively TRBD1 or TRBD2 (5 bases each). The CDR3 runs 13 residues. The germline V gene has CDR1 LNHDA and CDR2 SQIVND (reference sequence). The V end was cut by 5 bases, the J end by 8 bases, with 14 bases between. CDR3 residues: CASSQRDGSTQYF. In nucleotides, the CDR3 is TGTGCCAGTAGTCAAAGGGACGGATCTACGCAGTATTTT.

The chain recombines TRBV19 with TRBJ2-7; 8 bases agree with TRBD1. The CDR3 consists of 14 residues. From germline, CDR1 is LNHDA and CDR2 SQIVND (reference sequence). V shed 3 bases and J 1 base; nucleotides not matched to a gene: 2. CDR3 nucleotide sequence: TGTGCCAGTAGTATGAGACAGGGGTCCTACGAGCAGTACTTC. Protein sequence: CASSMRQGSYEQYF.

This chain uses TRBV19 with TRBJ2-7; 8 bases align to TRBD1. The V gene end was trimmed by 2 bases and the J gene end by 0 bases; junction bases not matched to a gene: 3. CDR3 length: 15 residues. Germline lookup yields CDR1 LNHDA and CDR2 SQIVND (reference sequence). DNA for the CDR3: TGTGCCAGTAGTATACAGGGGGCTTCCTCCTACGAGCAGTACTTC. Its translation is CASSIQGASSYEQYF.

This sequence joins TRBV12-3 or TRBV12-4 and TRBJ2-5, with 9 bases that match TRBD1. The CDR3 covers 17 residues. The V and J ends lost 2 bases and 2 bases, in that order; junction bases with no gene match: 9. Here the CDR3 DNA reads TGTGCCAGCAGTTTACGGTCCGGGACAGGGAAACAAGAGACCCAGTACTTC. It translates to CASSLRSGTGKQETQYF.

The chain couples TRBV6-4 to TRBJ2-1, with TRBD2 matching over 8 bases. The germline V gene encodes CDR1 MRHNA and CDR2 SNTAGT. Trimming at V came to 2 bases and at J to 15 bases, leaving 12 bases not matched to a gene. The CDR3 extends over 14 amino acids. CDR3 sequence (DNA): TGTGCCAGCAGTGACGAGCCGGGGGGGGAGCCGCTGTTCTTC. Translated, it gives CASSDEPGGEPLFF.

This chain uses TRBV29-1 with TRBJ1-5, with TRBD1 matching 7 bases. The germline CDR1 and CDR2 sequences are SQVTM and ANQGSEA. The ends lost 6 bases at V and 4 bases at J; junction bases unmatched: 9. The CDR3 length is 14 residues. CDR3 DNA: TGCAGCGTCGACTTGGGACAGCCAAATCAGCCCCAGCATTTT. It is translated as CSVDLGQPNQPQHF.